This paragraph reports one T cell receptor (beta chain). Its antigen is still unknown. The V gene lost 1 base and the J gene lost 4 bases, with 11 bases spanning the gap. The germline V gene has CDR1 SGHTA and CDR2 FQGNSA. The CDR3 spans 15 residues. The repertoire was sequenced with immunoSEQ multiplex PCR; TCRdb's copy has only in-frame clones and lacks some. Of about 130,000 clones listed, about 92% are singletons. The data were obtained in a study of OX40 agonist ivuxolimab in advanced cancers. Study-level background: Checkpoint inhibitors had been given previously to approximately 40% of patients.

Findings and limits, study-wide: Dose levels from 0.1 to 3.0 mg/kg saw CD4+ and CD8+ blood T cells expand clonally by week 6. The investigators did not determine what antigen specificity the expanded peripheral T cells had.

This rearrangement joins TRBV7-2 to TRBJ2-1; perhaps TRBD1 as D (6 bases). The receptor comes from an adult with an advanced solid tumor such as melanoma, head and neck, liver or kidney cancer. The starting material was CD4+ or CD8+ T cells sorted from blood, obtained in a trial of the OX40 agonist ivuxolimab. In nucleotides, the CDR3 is TGTGCCAGCAGCTTAGGGGGGACAACTTACAATGAGCAGTTCTTC. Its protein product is CASSLGGTTYNEQFF.